This T cell receptor beta chain was observed in a study of blood T cell repertoires in COVID-19. Study overall: Collection of acute and convalescent COVID-19 samples took place in the United States, Italy and Spain. Nucleic acid was either cDNA or gDNA, and it came from T cells, B-cell-depleted T cells, or PBMCs.

V was clipped by 5 bases and J by 5 bases, with 17 bases between them. The CDR3 totals 15 residues. The germline gives CDR1 SGHTA, CDR2 FQGTGA. In the authors' workflow: Estimation of nucleated cell counts relied on the amplification of reference gene primers. Repertoires were generated with immunoSEQ multiplex PCR, while TCRdb's copy carries only in-frame clones and drops some. V, J and clone size are those of that table, while D and trimming were read from the DNA. The table lists about 180,000 clones, roughly four fifths of them singletons. Sequenced sample: peripheral blood. The chain joins TRBV7-3 to TRBJ2-3; perhaps TRBD1 as D (5 bases). The TCR originated in a human donor in a cohort sampled during active COVID-19. CDR3 in amino acids: CASSARPGILDTQYF. DNA of the CDR3: TGTGCCAGCAGCGCTCGCCCAGGGATTCTAGATACGCAGTATTTT.